These 22 T cell receptor beta chains were all obtained from the same sample, sequenced in a study of Graves' ophthalmopathy and Graves' hyperthyroidism. TCR beta CDR3 amplification used RNA transcripts. A first-round RT-PCR used HTBI primers, followed by a second-round multiplex PCR. TCRdb ran MiXCR on the multiplex PCR reads and lists one entry per CDR3 protein. The data hold roughly 1.1 million distinct CDR3 sequences, with around a third observed a single time. Sequences were obtained from peripheral blood or thyroid tissue (not recorded which). The receptors come from an adult man with Graves' hyperthyroidism.

This clonotype was counted at least ten times. This chain uses TRBV7-9 with TRBJ1-2; D perhaps matches TRBD1 (6 bases). V lost 1 base and J 2 bases, leaving 14 bases between the germline ends. There are 16 residues in the CDR3. Germline values: CDR1 SEHNR, CDR2 FQNEAQ (reference sequence). The CDR3 loop is CASSLGGGRVNYGYTF. The CDR3 bases are TGTGCCAGCAGCTTAGGGGGGGGCAGGGTCAACTATGGCTACACCTTC.

This clonotype was seen repeatedly, ten times or more. The V and J genes are TRBV7-2 and TRBJ2-7; maybe TRBD1 (6 bases). Germline lookup yields CDR1 SGHTA and CDR2 FQGNSA. This CDR3 has 17 amino acids. With 5 bases removed from V and 5 bases from J, the gap between germline ends came to 25 bases. CDR3 sequence: CASSTRGLGANGNEQYF. The DNA for the CDR3 is TGTGCCAGCAGCACAAGGGGGTTGGGGGCGAATGGGAACGAGCAGTACTTC.

There are many counts of this clonotype. This chain connects TRBV5-1 to TRBJ1-1, with no clear D. Germline CDR1 SGHRS, CDR2 YFSETQ. CDR3 length: 14 residues. The germline V and J ends were trimmed by 4 bases and 1 base, with 11 bases remaining between them. The CDR3 DNA reads as TGCGCCAGCAGCCCCCGTGGTACGAACACTGAAGCTTTCTTT. Encoded protein: CASSPRGTNTEAFF.

The sample holds a few counts of this clonotype. The genes are TRBV29-1 and TRBJ2-1, with D possibly being TRBD2 (5 bases). With 3 bases removed from V and 10 bases from J, the gap between germline ends came to 16 bases. CDR1 SQVTM and CDR2 ANQGSEA come from the germline V gene. This CDR3 has 13 amino acids. CDR3 loop: CSVDRGSGREQFF. CDR3 in DNA: TGCAGCGTTGACCGGGGATCGGGAAGGGAGCAGTTCTTC.

A few counts support this clonotype. V and J are TRBV5-5 and TRBJ2-7; D possibly matches TRBD1 or TRBD2 (5 bases each). The CDR3 consists of 14 residues. The germline V gene has CDR1 SGHKS and CDR2 YYEKEE (reference sequence). Trimming took off 3 bases at V and 3 bases at J, with 13 bases between the two ends. The DNA for the CDR3 is TGTGCCAGCAGCTCTACCGGGACGGGCTACGAGCAGTACTTC. It specifies CASSSTGTGYEQYF.

This clonotype was found many times. The J gene is TRBJ1-6, the V gene TRBV2; the D gene is possibly TRBD1 (5 bases). Looked up from germline, CDR1 is SNHLY and CDR2 is FYNNEI. The CDR3 totals 16 residues. The V end lost 6 bases, the J end lost 7 bases, and 19 bases lay between the germline ends. This CDR3 is CASRLASQVPNSPLHF. The CDR3 DNA follows: TGTGCCAGCAGACTAGCTTCACAGGTGCCGAATTCACCCCTCCACTTT.

Remarks on this clonotype: This may be a read error, as it is one base from a much larger clone. This chain links TRBV14 with TRBJ1-1; perhaps TRBD1 as D (6 bases). V dropped 4 bases and J dropped 7 bases, with 16 bases sitting between them. The germline CDR1 and CDR2 sequences are SGHDN and FVKESK. The CDR3 runs to 14 residues. The chain's CDR3 is CASSPFGNRVEAFF. The CDR3 nucleotides read TGTGCCAGCAGCCCCTTTGGGAACAGGGTTGAAGCTTTCTTT.

The rearrangement uses TRBV30 and TRBJ1-1; D is unclear. This CDR3 has 12 residues. In germline, CDR1 is GTSNPN, CDR2 SVGIG (reference sequence). V was cut by 0 bases and J by 6 bases, with 8 bases left in between. The CDR3 nucleotides are TGTGCCTGGAGTGTACGGGTCGCTGAAGCTTTCTTT. As protein: CAWSVRVAEAFF.

The CDR3: CASTHGVRETQYF. The CDR3 DNA reads as TGTGCCAGCACCCACGGGGTTCGAGAGACCCAGTACTTC. The J gene is TRBJ2-5, the V gene TRBV10-3, with D perhaps TRBD2 (5 bases). Germline CDR1 reads ENHRY; CDR2 reads SYGVKD. V was pared by 10 bases and J by 4 bases, with 16 bases between. The CDR3 extends over 13 amino acids.

This clonotype was detected a few times. The chain links TRBV7-2 to TRBJ2-3; D uncertain. Germline CDR1 SGHTA, CDR2 FQGNSA. The CDR3 has 12 amino acids. V was pared by 5 bases and J by 8 bases, with 11 bases between. DNA for the CDR3: TGTGCCAGCAGCCCTACACGGTCTACGCAGTATTTT. Amino acids: CASSPTRSTQYF. Variable domain in full (rest from reference TRBV7-2 and TRBJ2-3): GAGVSQSPSNKVTEKGKDVELRCDPISGHTALYWYRQSLGQGLEFLIYFQGNSAPDKSGLPSDRFSAERTGGSVSTLTIQRTQQEDSAVYLCASSPTRSTQYFGPGTRLTVL.

V gene TRBV7-9 combines with J gene TRBJ1-1, with D perhaps TRBD1 (5 bases). Germline CDR1 SEHNR, CDR2 FQNEAQ (reference sequence). The CDR3 sequence is 13 residues long. The germline V and J ends were trimmed by 5 bases and 4 bases, with 11 bases remaining between them. For the CDR3, the DNA is TGTGCCAGCAGCCGGGACTGGAGCACTGAAGCTTTCTTT. Its protein is CASSRDWSTEAFF. The variable domain in full, completed from reference TRBV7-9 and TRBJ1-1, reads DTGVSQNPRHKITKRGQNVTFRCDPISEHNRLYWYRQTLGQGPEFLTYFQNEAQLEKSRLLSDRFSAERPKGSFSTLEIQRTEQGDSAMYLCASSRDWSTEAFFGQGTRLTVV.

This clonotype is a singleton in its sample. The chain links TRBV7-9 to TRBJ1-2, with TRBD1 matching over 8 bases. This CDR3 is 18 amino acids long. V trimming: 2 bases; J trimming: 8 bases; junction bases outside the gene matches: 19. Per germline, CDR1 SEHNR and CDR2 FQNEAQ (reference sequence). CDR3 sequence (DNA): TGTGCCAGCAGCTTACCCAGGGGGCAATCTACGGCGACAGGCGGCTACACCTTC. Its protein is CASSLPRGQSTATGGYTF. The full variable domain, completed using reference TRBV7-9 and TRBJ1-2, is DTGVSQNPRHKITKRGQNVTFRCDPISEHNRLYWYRQTLGQGPEFLTYFQNEAQLEKSRLLSDRFSAERPKGSFSTLEIQRTEQGDSAMYLCASSLPRGQSTATGGYTFGSGTRLTVV.

The chain joins TRBV30 to TRBJ1-5; 7 nucleotides align to TRBD1. This CDR3 has 12 residues. The V gene end was trimmed by 5 bases and the J gene end by 5 bases; junction bases not matched to a gene: 3. Germline CDR1 and CDR2: GTSNPN and SVGIG (reference sequence). Here the CDR3 DNA reads TGTGCCTGGGGACAGGCCGATCAGCCCCAGCATTTT. It specifies CAWGQADQPQHF.

The chain links TRBV10-2 to TRBJ1-6; 10 bases map to TRBD1. CDR1 and CDR2 (germline): WSHSY, SAAADI. J was trimmed by 10 bases and V by 8 bases; bases with no gene match: 8. The CDR3 totals 14 residues. The CDR3, as DNA: TGCGCCAGCGTTGGCGGACAGGGGGGATCACCCCTCCACTTT. This gives the protein CASVGGQGGSPLHF.

J is TRBJ2-1 and V is TRBV29-1, with TRBD2 matching 8 bases. This CDR3 has 13 residues. Per the germline V gene, CDR1 is SQVTM and CDR2 is ANQGSEA. V dropped 8 bases and J dropped 0; count of bases not matched to a gene: 3. CDR3 region: CSSSGSSYNEQFF. Written as DNA, the CDR3 is TGCAGCTCAAGCGGGAGCTCCTACAATGAGCAGTTCTTC.

Here the CDR3 reads CSVVEGNRDSEAFF. CDR3 in DNA: TGCAGCGTTGTAGAAGGAAACCGGGACAGTGAAGCTTTCTTT. The genes are TRBV29-1 and TRBJ1-1, with 7 bases aligning to TRBD1. The V gene's germline CDR1 is SQVTM and CDR2 ANQGSEA. This CDR3 has 14 amino acids. The J segment lost 7 bases and the V segment lost 4 bases, leaving 12 bases of the junction unmatched.

This clonotype was found a few times. The genes are TRBV7-6 and TRBJ2-3; D call uncertain. The CDR3 sequence is 13 residues long. Trimming pared 3 bases from V and 1 base from J, leaving 5 bases between. Germline lookup yields CDR1 SGHVS and CDR2 FNYEAQ. CDR3 region: CASSLDGTDTQYF. The CDR3 DNA reads TGTGCCAGCAGCTTGGACGGCACAGATACGCAGTATTTT.

In this sample, this clonotype turned up many times. The genes are TRBV29-1 and TRBJ2-7; 7 bases are shared with TRBD1. The CDR3 contains 14 residues. The trim removed 6 bases at V and 0 bases at J, leaving 8 bases unmatched. The germline gives CDR1 SQVTM, CDR2 ANQGSEA. In DNA, the CDR3 is TGCAGCGTATGGACAGGCGGAAGCTCCTACGAGCAGTACTTC. This sequence encodes CSVWTGGSSYEQYF.

CDR3 bases: TGCAGTGCTAGTATCCACGTCAATGAAGCTTTCTTT. Residues: CSASIHVNEAFF. The V gene is TRBV20-1, the J gene TRBJ1-1; D gene unclear. V dropped 3 bases and J dropped 7 bases, with 12 bases sitting between them. The CDR3 is made up of 12 amino acids. CDR1 and CDR2 from the germline V gene are DFQATT and SNEGSKA (reference sequence).

This clonotype was picked up a small number of times. The chain employs TRBV6-1 and TRBJ2-5; D is perhaps TRBD1 (8 bases). Germline-derived CDR1 and CDR2 are MNHNS and SASEGT. With 6 bases removed from V and 4 bases from J, the gap between germline ends came to 18 bases. CDR3 length equals 15 residues. The CDR3 reads CASSQNRGGPETQYF. The DNA for the CDR3 is TGTGCCAGCAGCCAAAACAGGGGGGGACCAGAGACCCAGTACTTC.

This clonotype occurred many times. The J gene is TRBJ1-1, the V gene TRBV4-3; the match to TRBD1 covers 11 bases. Germline CDR1 LGHNA, CDR2 YSLEER. This CDR3 is 15 amino acids long. The J segment lost 10 bases and the V segment lost 0 bases, leaving 7 bases of the junction unmatched. The CDR3 nucleotides read TGCGCCAGCAGCCAAGATAGTGGACAGGGGGCTGGAGCTTTCTTT. It is translated as CASSQDSGQGAGAFF.

In this sample, this clonotype turned up many times. The rearrangement joins TRBV15 to TRBJ2-6, with a tentative D call TRBD1 (6 bases). Trimming shortened V by 6 bases and J by 4 bases, and 10 bases separated the two germline ends. The CDR3 loop spans 14 amino acids. CDR1 is LNHNV, CDR2 YYDKDF, per germline (reference sequence). Here the CDR3 DNA reads TGTGCCACCAGTGAGGGGGAAGGGGCCAACGTCCTGACTTTC. The encoded protein is CATSEGEGANVLTF.